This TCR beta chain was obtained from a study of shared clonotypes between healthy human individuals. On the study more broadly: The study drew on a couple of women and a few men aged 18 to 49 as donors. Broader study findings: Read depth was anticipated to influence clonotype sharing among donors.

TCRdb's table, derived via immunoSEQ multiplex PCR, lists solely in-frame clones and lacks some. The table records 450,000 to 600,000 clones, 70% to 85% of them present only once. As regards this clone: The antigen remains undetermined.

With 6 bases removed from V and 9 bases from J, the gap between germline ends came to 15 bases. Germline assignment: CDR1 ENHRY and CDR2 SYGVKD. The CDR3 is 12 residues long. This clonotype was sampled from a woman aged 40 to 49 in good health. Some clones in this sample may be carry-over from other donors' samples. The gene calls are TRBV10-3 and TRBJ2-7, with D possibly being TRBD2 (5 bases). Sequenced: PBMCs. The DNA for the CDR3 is TGTGCCATCAGCAAGGACTCCCCGAGGCAGTACTTC. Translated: CAISKDSPRQYF.